Sequencing of this T cell receptor (beta chain) was carried out in a study of T cell changes during pregnancy in multiple sclerosis. The CDR3 runs 13 residues. Germline lookup yields CDR1 SGHDT and CDR2 YYEEEE. Trimming shortened V by 6 bases and J by 3 bases, and 12 bases separated the two germline ends. TCRdb keeps only in-frame clones here, not all; method: immunoSEQ multiplex PCR. The sample lists tens of thousands of clones, approximately 90% occurring once. The rearrangement uses TRBV5-6 and TRBJ1-2; tentatively, D is TRBD1 (5 bases). This clonotype was obtained from a female donor with multiple sclerosis, enrolled in a pregnancy study. The starting material was peripheral blood, obtained after pregnancy. The CDR3 spells CASTPGDYYGYTF. The CDR3 nucleotides are TGTGCCAGCACCCCGGGGGATTACTATGGCTACACCTTC.